These 15 T cell receptor beta chains originate from one sample sequenced in a study of blood T cells in healthy people across ages. Sample-barcoded 5' priming and a J-beta primer mix drove a second PCR of about 6 to 12 cycles. Via MiXCR, TCRdb re-called the 5' RACE reads, giving one row per CDR3 protein. The table shows about 1.8 million distinct CDR3 sequences, with 40% to 55% occurring only once. The sample taken for sequencing was blood. The receptors here all came from a woman aged 40 to 55 in good health.

The chain links TRBV2 to TRBJ2-7, with TRBD2 matching 12 bases. Germline CDR1 SNHLY, CDR2 FYNNEI. The CDR3 totals 12 residues. J lost 10 bases, V lost 9 bases, and 7 bases had no gene match. This chain's CDR3 is CARLAGGEAQYF. CDR3 nucleotide sequence: TGTGCCAGACTAGCGGGGGGAGAGGCCCAGTACTTC.

This clonotype was counted a few times. J is TRBJ2-1 and V is TRBV6-4, with TRBD2 matching over 11 bases. The J segment lost 7 bases and the V segment lost 4 bases, leaving 3 bases of the junction unmatched. The germline gives CDR1 MRHNA, CDR2 SNTAGT. This CDR3 has 14 residues. The CDR3 loop is CASSVAGGRNEQFF. As DNA, the CDR3 is TGTGCCAGCAGTGTAGCGGGGGGGCGTAATGAGCAGTTCTTC.

Only a few counts were recorded for this clonotype. The chain couples TRBV7-2 to TRBJ1-2; 7 nucleotides agree with TRBD1. The germline CDR1 and CDR2 sequences are SGHTA and FQGNSA. V trimming: 4 bases; J trimming: 4 bases; junction bases outside the gene matches: 6. The CDR3 covers 14 residues. CDR3 coding DNA: TGTGCCAGCAGCTCCTTGACAGGGCCCTATGGCTACACCTTC. Encoded protein: CASSSLTGPYGYTF.

This clonotype has only a few counts. This chain connects TRBV27 to TRBJ1-2; TRBD1 might be the D (6 bases). Deletions cut 5 bases from V and 3 bases from J, with 10 bases between. CDR1 and CDR2 from the germline V gene are MNHEY and SMNVEV (reference sequence). The CDR3 consists of 13 residues. The CDR3 here is CASSVYRDYGYTF. Here the CDR3 DNA reads TGTGCCAGCAGTGTATACAGGGACTATGGCTACACCTTC.

There are a few counts of this clonotype. The chain is built from TRBV6-6 and TRBJ2-7, with 8 bases lining up with TRBD1. V was pared by 5 bases and J by 3 bases, with 9 bases of the junction left unmatched. Germline CDR1 reads MNHNY; CDR2 reads SVGAGI (reference sequence). CDR3 length: 15 amino acids. CDR3 coding DNA: TGTGCCAGCAGTCCCACAGGGGGAAGACTCTACGAGCAGTACTTC. The encoded protein is CASSPTGGRLYEQYF.

The chain employs TRBV12-3 or TRBV12-4 and TRBJ1-4, with D unclear. V was cut by 6 bases and J by 0 bases, with 8 bases left in between. The CDR3 has 14 residues. CDR3 DNA: TGTGCCAGCAGGCCCCAATCAACTAATGAAAAACTGTTTTTT. Translating it yields CASRPQSTNEKLFF.

The V and J genes are TRBV25-1 and TRBJ2-7, with 9 positions matching TRBD1. The CDR3 has 15 amino acids. Germline CDR1 reads MGHDK; CDR2 reads SYGVNS. V dropped 4 bases and J dropped 6; count of bases not matched to a gene: 10. The CDR3 coding sequence is TGTGCCAGCAGTGGGACCTCCTACAGGGGGCGCGAGCAGTACTTC. It encodes CASSGTSYRGREQYF.

This clonotype has only one observation. The rearrangement joins TRBV4-1 to TRBJ2-1; 7 nucleotides match TRBD1. The germline gives CDR1 MGHRA, CDR2 YSYEKL. The ends lost 4 bases at V and 8 bases at J; junction bases unmatched: 11. CDR3 length: 15 residues. CDR3 sequence: CASSLPDRVVDEQFF. DNA of the CDR3: TGCGCCAGCAGCCTACCTGACAGGGTTGTTGATGAGCAGTTCTTC.

Details on this clonotype: A much larger clone lies one base from this, so it may be a read error. The chain joins TRBV20-1 to TRBJ2-7; D ambiguous. The length of the CDR3 is 14 residues. The germline gives CDR1 DFQATT, CDR2 SNEGSKA (reference sequence). CDR3 sequence: CSARDSGGTYERYF. The CDR3 DNA reads as TGCAGTGCTAGAGATTCCGGCGGAACCTACGAGCGGTACTTC.

J is TRBJ1-2 and V is TRBV4-2, with 9 bases matching TRBD1. The junction had 15 bases not matched to a gene; V was cut back by 0 bases and J by 7 bases. This CDR3 contains 18 residues. Germline-derived CDR1 and CDR2 are LGHNA and YNFKEQ. CDR3 in DNA: TGTGCCAGCAGCCAAGATCTTCGGACAGGGGCTTTAGAGGTTGGCTACACCTTC. Translation gives CASSQDLRTGALEVGYTF.

Turning to this clonotype: A read error may account for a junction end that differs from germline. The chain couples TRBV3-1 to TRBJ2-7; D gene uncertain. The J call is doubtful: the DNA matches TRBJ2-5 better. Per the germline V gene, CDR1 is LGHDT and CDR2 is YNNKEL (reference sequence). There are 14 residues in the CDR3. CDR3 sequence (DNA): TGTGCCAACAGCCAAGAAGGTCACTCCCAGACCCAGTACTTC. As protein: CANSQEGHSQTQYF.

V is TRBV14 and J is TRBJ2-5; D is ambiguous. The CDR3 covers 14 residues. CDR1 is SGHDN, CDR2 FVKESK, per germline. Trimming cost V 4 bases and J 4 bases, with 13 bases left between them. The CDR3 is CASSPSLGIETQYF. For the CDR3, the DNA is TGTGCCAGCAGCCCCTCCCTGGGAATAGAGACCCAGTACTTC.

The CDR3, as DNA: TGCAGTGCTACGGACCGATTAACCCTCTCCTACGAGCAGTACTTC. Amino acid sequence: CSATDRLTLSYEQYF. This chain uses TRBV20-1 with TRBJ2-7, with D hard to call. This CDR3 has 15 residues. The germline V gene has CDR1 DFQATT and CDR2 SNEGSKA (reference sequence). The V gene lost 4 bases and the J gene lost 0 bases, with 16 bases spanning the gap.

The chain uses TRBV19 and TRBJ2-5; 9 nucleotides agree with TRBD2. The CDR3 sequence is 15 residues long. Trimming removed 5 bases from V and 4 bases from J; junction bases left unmatched: 8. The germline V gene encodes CDR1 LNHDA and CDR2 SQIVND (reference sequence). CDR3 region: CASSQTSGSLETQYF. Here the CDR3 DNA reads TGTGCCAGTAGTCAGACTAGCGGCTCTTTAGAGACCCAGTACTTC.

This clonotype was detected only a few times. The chain links TRBV7-2 to TRBJ2-5; D possibly corresponds to TRBD2 (6 bases). Germline V lookup: CDR1 SGHTA, CDR2 FQGNSA. The V and J ends lost 5 bases and 9 bases respectively, with 28 bases between them. The CDR3 spans 17 residues. Written as DNA, the CDR3 is TGTGCCAGCAGCCCTCCCCCGGGTACCTCCCTCGGGGAGGCCCAGTACTTC. Translating it yields CASSPPPGTSLGEAQYF.